This T cell receptor (beta chain) was documented in a study of shared clonotypes between healthy human individuals. Study findings and constraints: It was anticipated that sequencing depth would influence how many clonotypes donors shared.

Healthy HIV-negative adults with no recent acute infections or vaccinations were recruited as donors. Into CD45RA+ naive and CD45RA-negative memory subsets, the CD4+ cells were split. The method was immunoSEQ multiplex PCR; TCRdb's version includes in-frame clones alone and lacks a portion of them. This sample yields more than 2,000,000 clones, of which 85% to 95% are seen a single time; about 0.41% belongs to the top ten. Germline V gene data show CDR1 as MDHEN and CDR2 as SYDVKM. V shed 5 bases and J shed 0 bases, with 11 bases lying between them. The CDR3 sequence is 14 residues long. For this clone: Antigen unknown.

The material sequenced was naive CD4+ T cells from PBMCs. Subset: CD45RA+ positively selected. The chain uses TRBV28 and TRBJ2-7; D gene uncertain. The TCR was taken from a man between 18 and 35 years old in good health. Some clones in this sample may be carry-over from other donors' samples. The CDR3 spells CASSPPGFSYEQYF. CDR3 bases: TGTGCCAGCAGTCCCCCCGGCTTCTCCTACGAGCAGTACTTC.